This TCR beta chain was captured by sequencing in a study of beta chain features in type 1 diabetes. For the study at large: All samples yielded 107,917,701 examined sorted cells.

One heparinised blood draw, averaging about 120 mL, came from each donor. The whole isolated RNA underwent reverse transcription, so sequencing captured expressed TCRB transcripts. Profiling relied on immunoSEQ multiplex PCR, and the TCRdb table lists in-frame clones only, not all of them. The table records a few hundred thousand clones, around 9.9% of them present only once. General study findings and limits: TCRB CDR3s from Type 1 diabetes patients were moderately but significantly shorter in all four CD4+ subsets.

Notes on this clone: Its cognate antigen is unknown. Other DNA sequences from this sample encode an identical CDR3 as well.

There are 15 residues in the CDR3. Germline V lookup: CDR1 SGHTA, CDR2 FQGTGA. J was trimmed by 0 bases and V by 5 bases; bases with no gene match: 2. The sequenced sample consisted of central memory CD4+ T cells from blood. The TCR comes from a man aged 18 to 29 in good health. The chain has TRBV7-3 and TRBJ2-3; 10 positions match TRBD1. The CDR3 sequence is CASSLTGGSTDTQYF. The DNA for the CDR3 is TGTGCCAGCAGCCTGACAGGGGGCAGCACAGATACGCAGTATTTT. The full variable domain, with the rest looked up from reference TRBV7-3 and TRBJ2-3, is GAGVSQTPSNKVTEKGKYVELRCDPISGHTALYWYRQSLGQGPEFLIYFQGTGAADDSGLPNDRFFAVRPEGSVSTLKIQRTERGDSAVYLCASSLTGGSTDTQYFGPGTRLTVL.